This T cell receptor (beta chain) is drawn from a study of blood T cell repertoires in COVID-19. Study as a whole: The United States, Italy and Spain supplied acute and convalescent COVID-19 samples. The analysed material was cDNA or gDNA that came from T cells, B-cell-depleted T cells, or PBMCs.

The CDR3 sequence is 17 residues long. V was pared by 10 bases and J by 3 bases, with 15 bases of the junction left unmatched. CDR1 is MGHDK and CDR2 is SYGVNS in the germline V gene. The table came from immunoSEQ multiplex PCR; TCRdb's copy has only in-frame clones and leaves some out. The sample shows approximately 250,000 clones, 70% to 90% of them seen only once. This sequence joins TRBV25-1 and TRBJ2-1, with 10 bases aligning to TRBD2. Sequencing was carried out using PBMCs or T cells enriched from blood (not recorded which). The source of this sequence is a woman in her 30s with acute COVID-19. DNA of the CDR3: TGTGCCACCACCGCGCCCCCGGGGACTAGCGACTACAATGAGCAGTTCTTC. It specifies CATTAPPGTSDYNEQFF.